Listed here are 18 T cell receptor beta chains from one sample, sequenced in a study of CD8 T cells in Susac syndrome. It was with random hexamers that roughly 0.45 to 1 ug RNA was reverse transcribed. TCRdb reanalysed the immunoSEQ multiplex PCR reads using MiXCR and keeps one entry per CDR3 protein. The sample includes 150,000 to 200,000 distinct CDR3 sequences, under 95% seen only once; the top ten take 0.12%. The sample consisted of CD4+ T cells from PBMCs. The receptors here all came from a human donor with Susac syndrome.

The chain has TRBV20-1 and TRBJ1-1; 7 bases match TRBD1. Germline trimming cut 6 bases from V and 1 base from J; bases unmatched to any gene: 5. CDR1 is DFQATT and CDR2 is SNEGSKA in the germline V gene (reference sequence). The CDR3 length is 13 residues. CDR3 DNA: TGCAGTGCCCTTGCAGGGGGGAACACTGAAGCTTTCTTT. Translating it yields CSALAGGNTEAFF.

This clonotype is a singleton in its sample. The V call is TRBV2, the J call TRBJ2-7; D is perhaps TRBD1 or TRBD2 (5 bases each). Between the trimmed V and J ends, which lost 5 bases and 7 bases, there was a span of 15 bases. Germline loops: CDR1 SNHLY, CDR2 FYNNEI. The CDR3 contains 13 residues. This chain's CDR3 is CASSQGPFEEQYF. The CDR3, as DNA: TGTGCCAGCAGTCAGGGACCTTTCGAGGAGCAGTACTTC.

The CDR3 nucleotides are TGCGCCAGCATCCGGGGGATGAACACTGAAGCTTTCTTT. Protein sequence: CASIRGMNTEAFF. The V call is TRBV10-2, the J call TRBJ1-1; D possibly corresponds to TRBD1 (5 bases). The CDR3 totals 13 residues. V shed 7 bases and J shed 0 bases, with 9 bases lying between them. CDR1 WSHSY and CDR2 SAAADI come from the germline V gene.

V usage is TRBV7-2 and J usage is TRBJ2-5; TRBD1 agrees at 9 bases. V was clipped by 4 bases and J by 5 bases; unmatched bases: 8. Germline V CDR1 and CDR2: SGHTA, FQGNSA. The CDR3 spans 15 residues. The CDR3 loop reads CASSSDRGGSETQYF. CDR3 coding DNA: TGTGCCAGCAGCTCAGACAGGGGGGGGTCCGAGACCCAGTACTTC.

V usage is TRBV4-1 and J usage is TRBJ2-5, with D maybe TRBD1 (5 bases). The germline V and J ends were trimmed by 1 base and 2 bases, with 11 bases remaining between them. Germline lookup yields CDR1 MGHRA and CDR2 YSYEKL. This CDR3 is built from 15 residues. The CDR3 nucleotides are TGCGCCAGCAGCCAAGTCGGCAGGGATCAAGAGACCCAGTACTTC. Encoded protein: CASSQVGRDQETQYF.

The rearrangement joins TRBV3-1 to TRBJ2-7; TRBD1 is a possible D gene (5 bases). This CDR3 spans 11 amino acids. The germline V and J ends were trimmed by 7 bases and 3 bases, with 7 bases remaining between them. CDR1 LGHDT and CDR2 YNNKEL come from the germline V gene (reference sequence). The CDR3 sequence: CASTTGYEQYF. In DNA, the CDR3 is TGTGCCAGCACCACAGGCTACGAGCAGTACTTC.

The rearrangement joins TRBV20-1 to TRBJ2-2; 7 bases match TRBD2. After removal of 6 bases from V and 6 bases from J, the junction contained 16 bases not matched to a gene. The germline V gene encodes CDR1 DFQATT and CDR2 SNEGSKA (reference sequence). The CDR3 totals 16 residues. CDR3 sequence reads: CSAPKVGGTSAGELFF. The CDR3 nucleotides read TGCAGTGCGCCGAAAGTGGGGGGGACCTCCGCCGGGGAGCTGTTTTTT.

This sequence joins TRBV7-9 and TRBJ1-6; D uncertain. CDR1 SEHNR and CDR2 FQNEAQ come from the germline V gene (reference sequence). Trimming took 0 bases from V and 3 from J, leaving 3 bases between them. CDR3 length: 14 residues. The CDR3 loop reads CASSLAYYNSPLHF. As DNA, the CDR3 is TGTGCCAGCAGCTTAGCTTACTATAATTCACCCCTCCACTTT. Full variable domain (remainder filled in from reference TRBV7-9 and TRBJ1-6): DTGVSQNPRHKITKRGQNVTFRCDPISEHNRLYWYRQTLGQGPEFLTYFQNEAQLEKSRLLSDRFSAERPKGSFSTLEIQRTEQGDSAMYLCASSLAYYNSPLHFGNGTRLTVT.

This sequence joins TRBV27 and TRBJ2-7; perhaps TRBD2 as D (6 bases). Trimming took 6 bases from V and 4 from J, leaving 13 bases between them. Germline values: CDR1 MNHEY, CDR2 SMNVEV (reference sequence). The CDR3 covers 13 residues. CDR3 region: CASRRAGIYEQYF. CDR3 in DNA: TGTGCCAGCAGGCGGGCGGGAATTTACGAGCAGTACTTC.

The chain recombines TRBV12-3 or TRBV12-4 with TRBJ1-2; tentative D call: TRBD1 (5 bases). This CDR3 comprises 14 residues. V was clipped by 0 bases and J by 4 bases, with 9 bases between them. CDR3 coding DNA: TGTGCCAGCAGTTTAGCTCCAGGGCCCTATGGCTACACCTTC. This sequence encodes CASSLAPGPYGYTF.

This rearrangement joins TRBV18 to TRBJ1-1; D remains ambiguous. Trimming took 2 bases from V and 3 from J, leaving 7 bases between them. Germline-derived CDR1 and CDR2 are KGHSH and LQKENI. The CDR3 is made up of 13 amino acids. CDR3: CASSPRRDTEAFF. The CDR3 nucleotides read TGTGCCAGCTCACCAAGAAGGGACACTGAAGCTTTCTTT.

This chain uses TRBV3-1 with TRBJ2-3, with 7 bases identical to TRBD1. V trimming: 6 bases; J trimming: 2 bases; junction bases outside the gene matches: 11. Germline V CDR1 and CDR2: LGHDT, YNNKEL (reference sequence). This CDR3 comprises 16 residues. CDR3 nucleotide sequence: TGTGCCAGCAGTCGTACAGGGGCCCCCTTCACAGATACGCAGTATTTT. Translated: CASSRTGAPFTDTQYF.

This rearrangement joins TRBV4-1 to TRBJ1-1; D remains unclear. The CDR3 contains 14 residues. CDR1 MGHRA and CDR2 YSYEKL come from the germline V gene. V lost 4 bases and J 3 bases, leaving 12 bases between the germline ends. CDR3 in amino acids: CASSRVVRDTEAFF. The CDR3 DNA reads as TGCGCCAGCAGCCGGGTAGTCCGGGACACTGAAGCTTTCTTT.

V gene TRBV20-1 combines with J gene TRBJ2-7; 8 bases are shared with TRBD2. V was pared by 3 bases and J by 2 bases, with 0 bases of the junction left unmatched. Germline CDR1 reads DFQATT; CDR2 reads SNEGSKA (reference sequence). This CDR3 has 12 amino acids. In nucleotides, the CDR3 is TGCAGTGCTAGCGGGGGGGCCTACGAGCAGTACTTC. Translation gives CSASGGAYEQYF.

This clonotype was detected a few times. This sequence joins TRBV5-1 and TRBJ1-2; D is ambiguous. V was trimmed by 0 bases and J by 4 bases, leaving 7 bases between them. CDR1 and CDR2 (germline): SGHRS, YFSETQ. CDR3 length equals 13 residues. The CDR3, as DNA: TGCGCCAGCAGCTTGGAAGAGGGCTATGGCTACACCTTC. Translating gives CASSLEEGYGYTF.

V and J are TRBV12-3 or TRBV12-4 and TRBJ1-2; TRBD1 aligns across 12 bases. The CDR3 runs 15 residues. V gave up 8 bases and J gave up 4 bases; unmatched junction bases: 8. Here the CDR3 reads CASARGQGAPYGYTF. The CDR3 DNA reads as TGTGCCAGCGCACGGGGACAGGGGGCACCCTATGGCTACACCTTC.

This clonotype has only one observation. V usage is TRBV7-2 and J usage is TRBJ1-4, with TRBD1 matching 8 bases. CDR1 is SGHTA and CDR2 is FQGNSA in the germline V gene. V lost 6 bases and J lost 8; bases outside the gene matches: 8. The CDR3 sequence is 14 residues long. CDR3: CASRPGQGYEKLFF. CDR3 coding DNA: TGTGCCAGCAGACCCGGACAGGGTTACGAAAAACTGTTTTTT. Using reference TRBV7-2 and TRBJ1-4 for the parts outside the CDR3, the full variable domain is GAGVSQSPSNKVTEKGKDVELRCDPISGHTALYWYRQSLGQGLEFLIYFQGNSAPDKSGLPSDRFSAERTGGSVSTLTIQRTQQEDSAVYLCASRPGQGYEKLFFGSGTQLSVL.

This chain connects TRBV5-1 to TRBJ1-5, with D possibly TRBD1 on 5 matching bases. V was shortened by 0 bases and J by 5 bases, with 9 bases between the two germline ends. Germline V CDR1 and CDR2: SGHRS, YFSETQ. The CDR3 is made up of 14 amino acids. The CDR3 region has the DNA TGCGCCAGCAGCTTGGAGCAGGGAGATCAGCCCCAGCATTTT. It yields the protein CASSLEQGDQPQHF.